A selection of T cell receptor beta chains follows, all from one sample in a study of cytomegalovirus exposure and HLA in healthy donors. Produced via immunoSEQ multiplex PCR; TCRdb's table is partial and in-frame only. The sample has approximately 45,000 clones; 55% to 75% are singletons. Material for sequencing was PBMCs. The receptors shown here come from a woman in her thirties in good health and CMV-seronegative. Each CDR3 is given with its conserved first and last residue. A D gene is named only where the DNA matches it firmly. Size tells how often a clone was seen (once, few, many) or the class of an expanded clone, and some rows leave it out.

abundance: few; d_gene: -; v_gene: TRBV25-1; j_gene: TRBJ1-4; CDR3aa: CASGGLGNEKLFF; CDR3nt: TGTGCCAGCGGAGGGTTGGGGAATGAAAAACTGTTTTTT
abundance: -; d_gene: -; v_gene: TRBV29-1; j_gene: TRBJ2-3; CDR3aa: CSVEAGPDTQYF; CDR3nt: TGCAGCGTTGAAGCAGGTCCAGATACGCAGTATTTT
abundance: -; d_gene: -; v_gene: TRBV5-1; j_gene: TRBJ2-7; CDR3aa: CASSLAPIGQTYTHEQYF; CDR3nt: TGCGCCAGCAGCTTGGCCCCAATCGGACAGACTTATACACACGAGCAGTACTTC
abundance: -; d_gene: -; v_gene: TRBV4-2; j_gene: TRBJ1-1; CDR3aa: CASSQEAGLEAFF; CDR3nt: TGTGCCAGCAGCCAAGAAGCCGGTCTCGAAGCTTTCTTT
abundance: -; d_gene: -; v_gene: TRBV7-9; j_gene: TRBJ1-1; CDR3aa: CASSSGDRNTEAFF; CDR3nt: TGTGCCAGCAGCTCGGGAGATCGAAACACTGAAGCTTTCTTT
abundance: -; d_gene: TRBD1; v_gene: TRBV5-1; j_gene: TRBJ1-1; CDR3aa: CASSLDRGQAFF; CDR3nt: TGCGCCAGCAGCTTGGATCGGGGACAGGCTTTCTTT
abundance: -; d_gene: -; v_gene: TRBV5-1; j_gene: TRBJ2-1; CDR3aa: CASSVSLNEQFF; CDR3nt: TGCGCCAGCAGCGTGTCCCTCAATGAGCAGTTCTTC
abundance: few; d_gene: TRBD1; v_gene: TRBV6-1; j_gene: TRBJ1-3; CDR3aa: CASSAGQDSGNTIYF; CDR3nt: TGTGCCAGCAGCGCGGGACAGGACTCTGGAAACACCATATATTTT
abundance: -; d_gene: -; v_gene: TRBV2; j_gene: TRBJ2-7; CDR3aa: CASSGQNNYEQYF; CDR3nt: TGTGCCAGCAGTGGTCAGAATAACTACGAGCAGTACTTC
abundance: -; d_gene: -; v_gene: TRBV6-1; j_gene: TRBJ1-1; CDR3aa: CASSEVTVTEAFF; CDR3nt: TGTGCCAGCAGTGAAGTGACAGTCACTGAAGCTTTCTTT
abundance: once; d_gene: -; v_gene: TRBV27; j_gene: TRBJ2-5; CDR3aa: CASSRERGETQYF; CDR3nt: TGTGCCAGCAGCCGAGAGAGGGGGGAGACCCAGTACTTC
abundance: -; d_gene: -; v_gene: TRBV5-8; j_gene: TRBJ1-1; CDR3aa: CASTPRGLSTEAFF; CDR3nt: TGTGCCAGCACCCCCCGAGGGCTTAGTACTGAAGCTTTCTTT
abundance: -; d_gene: -; v_gene: TRBV15; j_gene: TRBJ1-1; CDR3aa: CATSRDLGNTEAFF; CDR3nt: TGTGCCACCAGCAGAGATCTAGGGAACACTGAAGCTTTCTTT
abundance: -; d_gene: -; v_gene: TRBV5-1; j_gene: TRBJ2-5; CDR3aa: CASSLVGSGEETQYF; CDR3nt: TGCGCCAGCAGCTTGGTCGGTAGCGGAGAAGAGACCCAGTACTTC
abundance: once; d_gene: -; v_gene: TRBV6-5; j_gene: TRBJ1-1; CDR3aa: CASSLRQNTEAFF; CDR3nt: TGTGCCAGCAGTCTCCGACAGAACACTGAAGCTTTCTTT
abundance: -; d_gene: -; v_gene: TRBV4-1; j_gene: TRBJ1-5; CDR3aa: CASSQDANGYQPQHF; CDR3nt: TGCGCCAGCAGCCAAGATGCAAACGGTTATCAGCCCCAGCATTTT
abundance: -; d_gene: -; v_gene: TRBV5-4; j_gene: TRBJ1-3; CDR3aa: CASSLGTANSGNTIYF; CDR3nt: TGTGCCAGCAGCTTGGGGACAGCCAACTCTGGAAACACCATATATTTT
abundance: medium-sized; d_gene: TRBD2; v_gene: TRBV19; j_gene: TRBJ2-4; CDR3aa: CASSKLAGDKNIQYF; CDR3nt: TGTGCCAGTAGTAAACTAGCGGGGGACAAAAACATTCAGTACTTC
abundance: -; d_gene: TRBD2; v_gene: TRBV7-9; j_gene: TRBJ2-7; CDR3aa: CASSHSAGLAEQYF; CDR3nt: TGTGCCAGCAGCCACAGCGCGGGACTAGCGGAGCAGTACTTC
abundance: -; d_gene: TRBD1; v_gene: TRBV6-1; j_gene: TRBJ1-5; CDR3aa: CASSVWDREQPQHF; CDR3nt: TGTGCCAGCAGTGTTTGGGACAGGGAACAGCCCCAGCATTTT
abundance: -; d_gene: -; v_gene: TRBV18; j_gene: TRBJ1-1; CDR3aa: CASSGDTEAFF; CDR3nt: TGTGCCAGCTCCGGGGACACTGAAGCTTTCTTT
abundance: -; d_gene: TRBD1; v_gene: TRBV6-5; j_gene: TRBJ2-7; CDR3aa: CASSTRDRLTYEQYF; CDR3nt: TGTGCCAGCAGTACCCGGGACAGGCTAACCTACGAGCAGTACTTC
abundance: -; d_gene: -; v_gene: TRBV10-3; j_gene: TRBJ2-2; CDR3aa: CAIRPGTGGELFF; CDR3nt: TGTGCCATCAGGCCGGGTACGGGCGGGGAGCTGTTTTTT
abundance: few; d_gene: -; v_gene: TRBV21-1; j_gene: TRBJ2-4; CDR3aa: CASSKGGGNAKNIQYF; CDR3nt: TGTGCCAGCAGCAAAGGTGGGGGGAACGCCAAAAACATTCAGTACTTC
abundance: -; d_gene: TRBD2; v_gene: TRBV10-1; j_gene: TRBJ2-1; CDR3aa: CASSTSGRGNEQFF; CDR3nt: TGCGCCAGCAGTACTAGCGGGAGGGGGAATGAGCAGTTCTTC
abundance: -; d_gene: -; v_gene: TRBV11-2; j_gene: TRBJ2-1; CDR3aa: CASSARWNEQFF; CDR3nt: TGTGCCAGCAGCGCCAGGTGGAATGAGCAGTTCTTC
abundance: -; d_gene: -; v_gene: TRBV7-6; j_gene: TRBJ2-1; CDR3aa: CASGTPGVVNEQFF; CDR3nt: TGTGCCAGCGGTACCCCCGGGGTGGTGAATGAGCAGTTCTTC
abundance: few; d_gene: -; v_gene: TRBV9; j_gene: TRBJ2-5; CDR3aa: CASSPPPGSGETQYF; CDR3nt: TGTGCCAGCAGCCCTCCCCCCGGGAGTGGAGAGACCCAGTACTTC
abundance: -; d_gene: TRBD1; v_gene: TRBV7-2; j_gene: TRBJ2-7; CDR3aa: CASSPQGVESYEQYF; CDR3nt: TGTGCCAGCAGCCCGCAGGGGGTAGAATCCTACGAGCAGTACTTC
abundance: -; d_gene: TRBD1; v_gene: TRBV28; j_gene: TRBJ1-2; CDR3aa: CASSFHRGGASHYGYTF; CDR3nt: TGTGCCAGCAGTTTCCACAGGGGGGGCGCTTCTCACTATGGCTACACCTTC
abundance: -; d_gene: TRBD1; v_gene: TRBV30; j_gene: TRBJ2-2; CDR3aa: CASPGEGAGKLFF; CDR3nt: TGTGCCTCCCCTGGCGAGGGGGCGGGTAAGCTGTTTTTT
abundance: few; d_gene: -; v_gene: TRBV6-6; j_gene: TRBJ1-1; CDR3aa: CASSYSRVYTEAFF; CDR3nt: TGTGCCAGCAGTTACTCCCGGGTTTACACTGAAGCTTTCTTT
abundance: few; d_gene: TRBD2; v_gene: TRBV28; j_gene: TRBJ2-5; CDR3aa: CASSFGATSGLQETQYF; CDR3nt: TGTGCCAGCAGTTTCGGGGCGACTAGCGGGCTCCAAGAGACCCAGTACTTC
abundance: -; d_gene: -; v_gene: TRBV29-1; j_gene: TRBJ2-3; CDR3aa: CSLRVNTDTQYF; CDR3nt: TGCAGCCTCAGGGTAAACACAGATACGCAGTATTTT
abundance: -; d_gene: -; v_gene: TRBV6-5; j_gene: TRBJ1-1; CDR3aa: CASRSGIAAFF; CDR3nt: TGTGCCAGCAGGTCGGGGATAGCAGCTTTCTTT
abundance: -; d_gene: -; v_gene: TRBV18; j_gene: TRBJ2-4; CDR3aa: CASSPDRIGAKNIQYF; CDR3nt: TGTGCCAGCTCACCAGACAGGATTGGAGCCAAAAACATTCAGTACTTC
abundance: -; d_gene: -; v_gene: TRBV25-1; j_gene: TRBJ1-2; CDR3aa: CASSEWGRGCGYTF; CDR3nt: TGTGCCAGCAGTGAATGGGGCAGGGGATGTGGCTACACCTTC
abundance: -; d_gene: TRBD2; v_gene: TRBV30; j_gene: TRBJ2-5; CDR3aa: CAWSEQAGDIKTQYF; CDR3nt: TGTGCCTGGAGTGAGCAAGCGGGAGACATAAAGACCCAGTACTTC
abundance: -; d_gene: -; v_gene: TRBV5-3; j_gene: TRBJ1-5; CDR3aa: CARSASGSRNQPQHF; CDR3nt: TGTGCCAGAAGCGCAAGTGGGAGCCGCAATCAGCCCCAGCATTTT
abundance: -; d_gene: -; v_gene: TRBV2; j_gene: TRBJ1-2; CDR3aa: CASSELRGTGFGYTF; CDR3nt: TGTGCCAGCAGTGAACTCCGGGGGACCGGGTTTGGCTACACCTTC
abundance: -; d_gene: -; v_gene: TRBV10-3; j_gene: TRBJ1-6; CDR3aa: CAISGKRGINSPLHF; CDR3nt: TGTGCCATCAGCGGAAAGAGAGGAATAAATTCACCCCTCCACTTT
abundance: -; d_gene: -; v_gene: TRBV30; j_gene: TRBJ2-2; CDR3aa: CAWATEATGELFF; CDR3nt: TGTGCCTGGGCAACGGAGGCCACCGGGGAGCTGTTTTTT
abundance: few; d_gene: TRBD1; v_gene: TRBV30; j_gene: TRBJ1-1; CDR3aa: CAWSAGTGSTEAFF; CDR3nt: TGTGCCTGGAGTGCCGGGACAGGGTCCACTGAAGCTTTCTTT
abundance: -; d_gene: -; v_gene: TRBV6-1; j_gene: TRBJ1-2; CDR3aa: CASSPLKQANYGYTF; CDR3nt: TGTGCCAGCAGTCCCTTAAAACAAGCTAACTATGGCTACACCTTC
abundance: few; d_gene: -; v_gene: TRBV27; j_gene: TRBJ1-1; CDR3aa: CASSLGSGTEAFF; CDR3nt: TGTGCCAGCAGTCTGGGATCGGGAACTGAAGCTTTCTTT
abundance: -; d_gene: TRBD2; v_gene: TRBV6-5; j_gene: TRBJ2-7; CDR3aa: CASSPGRGLSYEQYF; CDR3nt: TGTGCCAGCAGCCCGGGGAGGGGCCTCTCCTACGAGCAGTACTTC
abundance: -; d_gene: TRBD2; v_gene: TRBV30; j_gene: TRBJ2-3; CDR3aa: CAWGSGAQYF; CDR3nt: TGTGCCTGGGGAAGCGGGGCGCAGTATTTT
abundance: -; d_gene: -; v_gene: TRBV27; j_gene: TRBJ1-5; CDR3aa: CASSPKTENQPQHF; CDR3nt: TGTGCCAGCAGTCCCAAGACGGAGAATCAGCCCCAGCATTTT
abundance: -; d_gene: TRBD2; v_gene: TRBV29-1; j_gene: TRBJ2-5; CDR3aa: CSVEDPGGTSARGAQYF; CDR3nt: TGCAGCGTTGAAGACCCCGGAGGGACTAGCGCCCGGGGGGCCCAGTACTTC
abundance: -; d_gene: -; v_gene: TRBV2; j_gene: TRBJ2-4; CDR3aa: CASSASSATKNIQYF; CDR3nt: TGTGCCAGCAGCGCCTCTAGCGCCACCAAAAACATTCAGTACTTC
abundance: -; d_gene: -; v_gene: TRBV10-3; j_gene: TRBJ1-1; CDR3aa: CAISESIRETNTEAFF; CDR3nt: TGTGCCATCAGTGAGTCGATAAGGGAGACGAACACTGAAGCTTTCTTT
abundance: -; d_gene: -; v_gene: TRBV6-5; j_gene: TRBJ1-4; CDR3aa: CASSYSGRGEKLFF; CDR3nt: TGTGCCAGCAGTTACAGCGGACGTGGTGAAAAACTGTTTTTT
abundance: -; d_gene: -; v_gene: TRBV30; j_gene: TRBJ1-3; CDR3aa: CASTYFSGNTIYF; CDR3nt: TGTGCCTCGACATACTTCTCTGGAAACACCATATATTTT
abundance: -; d_gene: TRBD2; v_gene: TRBV5-1; j_gene: TRBJ2-5; CDR3aa: CASSLHPGGETQYF; CDR3nt: TGCGCCAGCAGCTTGCACCCGGGGGGAGAGACCCAGTACTTC
abundance: -; d_gene: -; v_gene: TRBV18; j_gene: TRBJ1-5; CDR3aa: CASSPAGNQPQHF; CDR3nt: TGTGCCAGCTCACCAGCGGGGAATCAGCCCCAGCATTTT
abundance: few; d_gene: -; v_gene: TRBV6-1; j_gene: TRBJ1-2; CDR3aa: CASSVGDRNYGYTF; CDR3nt: TGTGCCAGCAGTGTTGGTGACAGGAACTATGGCTACACCTTC
abundance: -; d_gene: TRBD1; v_gene: TRBV7-2; j_gene: TRBJ2-5; CDR3aa: CASSLERGRQETQYF; CDR3nt: TGTGCCAGCAGCTTAGAGAGGGGGCGGCAAGAGACCCAGTACTTC